The 25 T cell receptor beta chains below all came from one sample that was sequenced in a study of T cells after yellow fever vaccination (dated by TCRdb to between 2017 and 2020). The label giving this sample's treatment or condition can be read as: live attenuated yellow fever vaccine strain. The protocol used for the library was 5' RACE. These reads were obtained on an Illumina HiSeq 2500. The public reads were reprocessed in TCRdb via fastp at Q25 and MiXCR, keeping in-frame beta chains. Each record represents a unique CDR3 protein, reported with the most common genes and DNA among its rows. Counted in this sample were 320,000 or so distinct CDR3 sequences; 8.1% of them appeared once. In total, the top ten clones hold 17% of the sample. The starting material was PBMCs, obtained approximately 40 days after the first yellow fever vaccination. Source of these receptors: a man aged 18 to 29 who received the YFV17D yellow fever vaccine.

The J gene is TRBJ2-6, the V gene TRBV6-1, with D perhaps matching TRBD1 (5 bases). Trimming pared 3 bases from V and 0 bases from J, leaving 12 bases between. The V gene's germline CDR1 is MNHNS and CDR2 SASEGT. This CDR3 comprises 17 residues. The CDR3 here is CASSDPGSRSGANVLTF. In nucleotides, the CDR3 is TGTGCCAGCAGTGATCCAGGGTCTCGCTCTGGGGCCAACGTCCTGACTTTC.

This clonotype was seen a handful of times. V usage is TRBV12-3 or TRBV12-4 and J usage is TRBJ1-2, with D maybe TRBD1 (5 bases). The V gene lost 3 bases and the J gene lost 7 bases, with 12 bases spanning the gap. This CDR3 comprises 13 residues. Here the CDR3 DNA reads TGTGCCAGCAGTTTTTATCCGGGACGTGGCTACACCTTC. It specifies CASSFYPGRGYTF.

This clonotype was observed a handful of times. The chain employs TRBV5-1 and TRBJ2-7, with 7 bases fitting TRBD2. V trimming: 4 bases; J trimming: 3 bases; junction bases outside the gene matches: 10. This CDR3 spans 15 amino acids. Germline-derived CDR1 and CDR2 are SGHRS and YFSETQ. The CDR3 bases are TGCGCCAGCAGCCCGGGGAGGGTTGATCACTACGAGCAGTACTTC. As protein: CASSPGRVDHYEQYF.

In its sample, this clonotype was seen a few times. V usage is TRBV7-3 and J usage is TRBJ2-7; 7 bases are shared with TRBD1. The germline CDR1 and CDR2 sequences are SGHTA and FQGTGA. Trimming took 2 bases from V and 4 from J; bases not matched to a gene: 5. The CDR3 covers 14 residues. CDR3 bases: TGTGCCAGCAGCTTAGACGACAGGGCGTACGAGCAGTACGTC. It is translated as CASSLDDRAYEQYV.

V is TRBV15 and J is TRBJ2-1; 9 bases align to TRBD1. With 1 base clipped from V and 2 bases from J, the junction kept 3 bases outside the gene matches. The germline V gene encodes CDR1 LNHNV and CDR2 YYDKDF (reference sequence). The CDR3 covers 16 residues. The CDR3 sequence is CATSRVRTGAYNEQFF. The CDR3 DNA reads TGTGCCACCAGCAGAGTACGGACAGGGGCCTACAATGAGCAGTTCTTC.

The V and J genes are TRBV7-6 and TRBJ1-6; TRBD1 agrees at 7 bases. The ends lost 5 bases at V and 7 bases at J; junction bases unmatched: 5. Germline lookup yields CDR1 SGHVS and CDR2 FNYEAQ. CDR3 length: 14 residues. CDR3 region: CASSKTGSNSPLHF. The CDR3 nucleotides are TGTGCCAGCAGCAAGACAGGGTCCAATTCACCCCTCCACTTT.

The J gene is TRBJ2-5, the V gene TRBV20-1; TRBD1 might be the D (5 bases). This CDR3 spans 11 amino acids. CDR1 and CDR2 (germline): DFQATT, SNEGSKA (reference sequence). V was clipped by 6 bases and J by 4 bases, with 9 bases between them. The CDR3 spells CSALQGETQYF. The DNA for the CDR3 is TGCAGTGCCCTCCAGGGAGAGACCCAGTACTTC.

This clonotype appeared a few times. The chain combines TRBV20-1 with TRBJ2-3; a possible D gene is TRBD1 (6 bases). Trimming took off 0 bases at V and 5 bases at J, with 12 bases between the two ends. CDR3 length: 14 amino acids. The germline V gene has CDR1 DFQATT and CDR2 SNEGSKA (reference sequence). Here the CDR3 reads CSARDPGVIDTQYF. CDR3 DNA: TGCAGTGCTAGAGATCCAGGGGTTATAGATACGCAGTATTTT.

At least ten counts were recorded for this clonotype. V gene TRBV7-2 combines with J gene TRBJ1-2; 7 bases agree with TRBD1. Trimming at V came to 10 bases and at J to 10 bases, leaving 15 bases not matched to a gene. The CDR3 extends over 13 amino acids. Germline CDR1 SGHTA, CDR2 FQGNSA. The CDR3 is CATTQGGGLDYTF. DNA for the CDR3: TGTGCCACAACTCAGGGGGGTGGACTGGACTACACCTTC.

V and J are TRBV5-1 and TRBJ1-6, with TRBD1 matching 7 bases. Germline lookup yields CDR1 SGHRS and CDR2 YFSETQ. The CDR3 length is 16 residues. The junction had 8 bases not matched to a gene; V was cut back by 4 bases and J by 4 bases. DNA for the CDR3: TGCGCCAGCAGCCCGGGAGGACAGGAATATAATTCACCCCTCCACTTT. This translates into CASSPGGQEYNSPLHF.

This clonotype was observed a few times. The chain is built from TRBV5-1 and TRBJ1-2; D might be TRBD1 (6 bases). V shed 4 bases and J shed 5 bases, with 15 bases lying between them. This CDR3 is 14 amino acids long. Germline CDR1 reads SGHRS; CDR2 reads YFSETQ. CDR3 region: CASSPQGRIYGYTF. CDR3 bases: TGCGCCAGCAGCCCACAGGGTCGAATTTATGGCTACACCTTC. The complete variable domain, with remaining parts taken from reference TRBV5-1 and TRBJ1-2, reads KAGVTQTPRYLIKTRGQQVTLSCSPISGHRSVSWYQQTPGQGLQFLFEYFSETQRNKGNFPGRFSGRQFSNSRSEMNVSTLELGDSALYLCASSPQGRIYGYTFGSGTRLTVV.

This chain joins TRBV4-3 and TRBJ2-1; no definite D call. This CDR3 has 14 residues. Germline V gives CDR1 LGHNA, CDR2 YSLEER. The V end was cut by 0 bases, the J end by 8 bases, with 11 bases between. CDR3 coding DNA: TGCGCCAGCAGCCAAGAAGGCTATGTAGATGAGCAGTTCTTC. Protein sequence: CASSQEGYVDEQFF.

The chain carries TRBV11-2 and TRBJ2-7; 10 bases agree with TRBD1. Germline CDR1 reads SGHAT; CDR2 reads FQNNGV. CDR3 size: 15 residues. V lost 5 bases to trimming and J lost 6 bases; unmatched junction nucleotides: 10. DNA of the CDR3: TGTGCCAGCAGCATTTCCCGGGACAGGGGTCGCGAGCAGTACTTC. Amino acid sequence: CASSISRDRGREQYF.

This clonotype was observed many times. J is TRBJ1-6 and V is TRBV30; 7 nucleotides align to TRBD1. J gave up 9 bases and V 0 bases, and 11 bases lay outside the gene matches. The CDR3 has 16 amino acids. CDR1 and CDR2 from the germline V gene are GTSNPN and SVGIG (reference sequence). The CDR3 DNA sequence: TGTGCCTGGAGTGTACTCCCCAGGGGGAATATTTCACCCCTCCACTTT. Protein product: CAWSVLPRGNISPLHF.

In this sample, this clonotype turned up a few times. The V gene is TRBV10-2, the J gene TRBJ2-3; D perhaps matches TRBD1 (6 bases). The germline gives CDR1 WSHSY, CDR2 SAAADI. CDR3 length: 16 amino acids. V lost 5 bases and J 3 bases, leaving 18 bases between the germline ends. CDR3 sequence reads: CASSQVTGQPTDTQYF. CDR3 nucleotides: TGCGCCAGCAGTCAGGTCACAGGGCAACCAACAGATACGCAGTATTTT.

The table lists this clonotype with many counts. CDR3 loop: CASSQSRVSETQYF. The CDR3 bases are TGCGCCAGCAGCCAATCCCGGGTTTCAGAGACCCAGTACTTC. The chain carries TRBV4-3 and TRBJ2-5, with D unresolved. The V gene lost 2 bases and the J gene lost 4 bases, with 11 bases spanning the gap. The CDR3 contains 14 residues. CDR1 and CDR2 (germline): LGHNA, YSLEER.

This clonotype was seen at least ten times. The V and J genes are TRBV29-1 and TRBJ1-1; 11 bases are a match to TRBD1. Germline V gives CDR1 SQVTM, CDR2 ANQGSEA. The CDR3 is 12 amino acids. V dropped 6 bases and J dropped 5; count of bases not matched to a gene: 2. The CDR3 loop reads CSVGDRGTEAFF. The CDR3 bases are TGCAGCGTCGGGGACAGGGGGACTGAAGCTTTCTTT.

This clonotype was seen only a few times. The rearrangement uses TRBV27 and TRBJ1-1; D unclear. CDR1 MNHEY and CDR2 SMNVEV come from the germline V gene (reference sequence). This CDR3 is 15 amino acids long. Trimming cost V 4 bases and J 0 bases, with 12 bases left between them. DNA of the CDR3: TGTGCCAGCAGTTCCGGACGACGGCTGAACACTGAAGCTTTCTTT. Its protein is CASSSGRRLNTEAFF.

The chain recombines TRBV27 with TRBJ2-2; perhaps TRBD1 as D (5 bases). V gave up 1 base and J gave up 0 bases, with 12 bases separating them. This CDR3 region has 17 residues. Germline V CDR1 and CDR2: MNHEY, SMNVEV (reference sequence). In DNA, the CDR3 is TGTGCCAGCAGTTTATATGCCACAGGTTCGAACACCGGGGAGCTGTTTTTT. Translating it yields CASSLYATGSNTGELFF.

This clonotype was counted between two and nine times. This chain connects TRBV18 to TRBJ1-5; 8 bases match TRBD1. Per germline, CDR1 KGHSH and CDR2 LQKENI. The CDR3 extends over 15 amino acids. The V segment lost 3 bases and the J segment 3 bases; nucleotides outside the gene matches: 4. The CDR3: CASSPIQGDNQPQHF. The CDR3 nucleotides are TGTGCCAGCTCACCCATACAGGGGGACAATCAGCCCCAGCATTTT.

There are a few counts of this clonotype. The chain uses TRBV7-9 and TRBJ1-2; a weak D match, TRBD1 (5 bases). This CDR3 is 15 amino acids long. The V and J ends lost 6 bases and 5 bases respectively, with 19 bases between them. CDR1 is SEHNR and CDR2 is FQNEAQ in the germline V gene (reference sequence). As DNA, the CDR3 is TGTGCCAGCAGAATAGCGGGGACCTTATTGTATGGCTACACCTTC. Protein sequence: CASRIAGTLLYGYTF.

This chain joins TRBV6-5 and TRBJ1-3; maybe TRBD1 (6 bases). Per the germline V gene, CDR1 is MNHEY and CDR2 is SVGAGI. The V and J ends lost 0 bases and 7 bases respectively, with 10 bases between them. The CDR3 has 14 residues. CDR3 residues: CASSYSKGGNTIYF. CDR3 coding DNA: TGTGCCAGCAGTTACTCGAAAGGGGGGAACACCATATATTTT.

The CDR3 DNA reads TGTGCCAGCAGTTTTACGAGCGGGAAAGCTTTCTTT. Translated: CASSFTSGKAFF. This chain joins TRBV27 and TRBJ1-1; D unresolved. The germline V and J ends were trimmed by 3 bases and 9 bases, with 11 bases remaining between them. The germline V gene encodes CDR1 MNHEY and CDR2 SMNVEV (reference sequence). The CDR3 is 12 residues long.

This clonotype has a handful of counts. The V and J genes are TRBV3-1 and TRBJ1-1; the D gene is possibly TRBD1 (6 bases). Between the trimmed V and J ends, which lost 8 bases and 14 bases, there was a span of 24 bases. CDR1 and CDR2 from the germline V gene are LGHDT and YNNKEL (reference sequence). There are 13 residues in the CDR3. CDR3 DNA sequence: TGTGCCAGCCTTGGCGGGACAACTACACTGAAATTCTTT. Translation gives CASLGGTTTLKFF.

This clonotype was picked up a small number of times. The chain employs TRBV18 and TRBJ1-5; the D is unclear. The V gene's germline CDR1 is KGHSH and CDR2 LQKENI. The germline V and J ends were trimmed by 5 bases and 5 bases, with 13 bases remaining between them. CDR3 size: 14 residues. In nucleotides, the CDR3 is TGTGCCAGCTCAACCGGGAATCGGGATCAGCCCCAGCATTTT. Amino acid sequence: CASSTGNRDQPQHF.